This TCR beta chain was retrieved from a study of human thymus T cells. An approximately 0.45-1 mL peripheral blood aliquot was taken intraoperatively from four of eight donors. No fixed cell number was used; all available blood leukocytes supplied DNA. This CDR3 contains 17 residues. Looked up from germline, CDR1 is LGHNT and CDR2 is FRNRAP. The ends were cut back, 5 bases at V and 1 base at J, with 20 bases in the middle. TCRdb's table, derived via immunoSEQ multiplex PCR, lists solely in-frame clones and lacks some. The data show some 50,000 clones, with roughly 94% seen just once and over 0.15% held by the top ten.

The TCR comes from a girl under three years old with a congenital heart defect but otherwise immunologically healthy. The chain links TRBV12-5 to TRBJ1-1, with D possibly matching TRBD1 (6 bases). The sequenced sample was blood. For the CDR3, the DNA is TGTGCTAGTGGTCGGAAGGAGTTGGGGGCACGGAACACTGAAGCTTTCTTT. Residues: CASGRKELGARNTEAFF.